A single TCR beta chain is shown here with its context. This clonotype was detected a few times. The antigen this receptor binds is unknown. Base qualities are missing; no much larger clone stands one base away. The data originate from a study of CD8+CD57+ T cells in acquired aplastic anemia (dated by TCRdb to the late 2010s). At the level of the whole study: DNA extracted from sorted CD4+ and CD8+ cells had a mean of roughly 3.4 ug, with a range of 0.2 to 27.4 ug. A CD8+CD57+ expansion meant a frequency higher than the mean frequency seen in healthy subjects.

TCR beta VDJ combination and CDR3 sequence profiling used genomic DNA as the template. An Illumina HiSeq 2000 was used for TCR repertoire sequencing. The original pipeline was this. TRBV/TRBJ rearrangement plots, CDR3 size and DJ length profiles, and Simpson's diversity index were used to evaluate the repertoires. The most abundant DNA sequence in the deep sequencing data was taken as the immunodominant clone. CDR3 amino acid sequences were screened for sharing across subjects and were compared with published repertoires and the VDJdb database. TCRdb's own reprocessing of the public reads used fastp at Q25 and MiXCR and kept productive beta chains. One record per CDR3 amino acid sequence lists the most common genes and DNA. TCRdb, not the authors, supplied the V and J calls. The sample yields under 200,000 distinct CDR3 sequences; 40% to 60% were counted once. The ten largest clones add up to roughly 29% of the sample.

Beyond this particular receptor, the publication reports: Between patients and healthy controls, no significant difference in CD8+ Simpson's diversity was found (P=0.060). Approximately 27 CD8+ CDR3 sequences were found in both patients and controls but appeared to be highly expressed in patients and within the immunodominant clones of the patients.

Expansion of CD8+CD57+ cells had been shown by flow cytometry in the patients chosen for sequencing. All patients had severe acquired aplastic anemia diagnosed by International Study of Aplastic Anemia and Agranulocytosis and Camitta criteria. Patients had received no therapy at the time of blood sampling. In the study, sorted CD4+ and CD8+ blood T cells from patients with severe aplastic anemia and from healthy subjects underwent deep sequencing of TCR repertoires. In the USA, patient enrollment took place under clinicaltrials.gov protocols 00001620, 01623167, 00001397, 00071045, 00081523 and 00961064. Ficoll-Paque density gradient centrifugation was used to isolate peripheral blood mononuclear cells. CD4+ and CD8+ T cells were sorted by FACS or magnetic beads before DNA extraction. From a lookup of the germline V gene, CDR1 and CDR2 are SGHRS and YFSETQ. Cut back by 1 base and 2 bases, the V and J ends lie 7 bases apart. There are 13 amino acids in the CDR3, from cysteine to phenylalanine inclusive. The CDR3 DNA has 39 bases and is translated from base 1.

Input material: sorted CD4+, CD8+, or CD8+CD57+ T cells (not recorded which) from PBMCs. The V gene is TRBV5-1 and the J gene is TRBJ2-7; the D gene cannot be named for sure. This TCR was sampled from a human donor with aplastic anemia. The CDR3 region has the sequence CASSLRAAYEQYF. The DNA is TGCGCCAGCAGCTTGAGGGCGGCCTACGAGCAGTACTTC.